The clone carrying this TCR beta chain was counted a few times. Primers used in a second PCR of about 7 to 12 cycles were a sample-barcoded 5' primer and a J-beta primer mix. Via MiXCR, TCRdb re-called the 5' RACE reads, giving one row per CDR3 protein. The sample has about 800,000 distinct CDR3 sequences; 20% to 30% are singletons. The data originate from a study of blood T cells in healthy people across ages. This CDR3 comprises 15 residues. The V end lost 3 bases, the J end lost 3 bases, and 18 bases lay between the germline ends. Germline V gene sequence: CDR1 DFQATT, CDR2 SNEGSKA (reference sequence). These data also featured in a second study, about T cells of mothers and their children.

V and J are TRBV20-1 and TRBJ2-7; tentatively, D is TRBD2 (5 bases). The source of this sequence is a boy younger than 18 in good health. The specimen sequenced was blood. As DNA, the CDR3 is TGCAGTGCTAGCGACGACTATCAAACCTTCTACGAGCAGTACTTC. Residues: CSASDDYQTFYEQYF.